This T cell receptor beta chain derives from a study of Graves' ophthalmopathy and Graves' hyperthyroidism. The study, taken as a whole, reports: Blood also contained most of the expanded thyroid clonotypes above 0.001 frequency. Prediction of ophthalmopathy progression reached 70.59% sensitivity and approximately 74% specificity.

Amplifying from RNA transcripts, the study obtained TCR beta CDR3 regions. HTBI-primed RT-PCR formed the first round, and a multiplex PCR formed the second. TCRdb passed the multiplex PCR reads through MiXCR, listing each CDR3 protein once. Of about 500,000 distinct CDR3 sequences listed, 13% to 15% are singletons. This clonotype was observed a handful of times. Its antigen is still unknown. The study excluded patients with other autoimmune diseases, uncontrolled infections, pregnancy or lactation. The sequence was obtained from a woman aged 30 to 39 with Graves' ophthalmopathy. Sequenced input: blood.

The CDR3 loop reads CARRPTTGTISYEQYF. The CDR3 region has the DNA TGTGCCAGAAGGCCAACGACAGGGACGATCTCCTACGAGCAGTACTTC. The V call is TRBV11-1, the J call TRBJ2-7; TRBD1 agrees at 7 bases. Trimming removed 9 bases from V and 0 bases from J; junction bases left unmatched: 14. Germline-derived CDR1 and CDR2 are SGHAT and FQDESV (reference sequence). The CDR3 has 16 amino acids.